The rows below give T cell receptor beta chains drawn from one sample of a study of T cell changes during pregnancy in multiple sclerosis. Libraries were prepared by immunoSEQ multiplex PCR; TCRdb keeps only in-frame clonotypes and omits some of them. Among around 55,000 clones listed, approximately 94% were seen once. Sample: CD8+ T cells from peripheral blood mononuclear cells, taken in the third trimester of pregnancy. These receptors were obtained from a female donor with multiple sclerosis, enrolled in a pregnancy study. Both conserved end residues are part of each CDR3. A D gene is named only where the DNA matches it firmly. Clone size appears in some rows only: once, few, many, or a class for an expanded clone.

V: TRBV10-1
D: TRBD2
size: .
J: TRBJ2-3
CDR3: CASSRGLAGDTQYF
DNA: TGCGCCAGCAGCCGAGGACTAGCGGGAGATACGCAGTATTTT

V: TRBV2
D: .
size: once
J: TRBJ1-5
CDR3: CASSEEVGQPQHF
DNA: TGTGCCAGCAGTGAAGAGGTGGGCCAGCCCCAGCATTTT

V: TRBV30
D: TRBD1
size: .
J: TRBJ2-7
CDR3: CAWSDRDRSYEQYF
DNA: TGTGCCTGGAGCGACCGGGACAGGTCGTACGAGCAGTACTTC

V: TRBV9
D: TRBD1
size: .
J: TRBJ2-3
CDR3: CASSVDLVGGDDTQYF
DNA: TGTGCCAGCAGCGTGGACCTAGTAGGGGGCGACGATACGCAGTATTTT

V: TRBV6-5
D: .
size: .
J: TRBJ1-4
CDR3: CASSPTGYWDEKLFF
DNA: TGTGCCAGCAGCCCTACAGGGTATTGGGATGAAAAACTGTTTTTT

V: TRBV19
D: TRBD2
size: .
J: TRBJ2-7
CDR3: CASSIRLAGDPPYEQYF
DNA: TGTGCCAGTAGTATAAGACTAGCGGGAGACCCACCCTACGAGCAGTACTTC

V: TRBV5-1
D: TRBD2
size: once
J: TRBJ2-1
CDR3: CASSFGQREGRDEQFF
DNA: TGCGCCAGCAGCTTCGGTCAGCGGGAGGGCCGGGATGAGCAGTTCTTC

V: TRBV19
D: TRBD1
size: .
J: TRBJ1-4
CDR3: CASSFDREVPEKLFF
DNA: TGTGCCAGTAGTTTCGACAGGGAAGTTCCTGAAAAACTGTTTTTT

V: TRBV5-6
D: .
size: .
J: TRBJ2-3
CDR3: CASSYGGDTQYF
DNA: TGTGCCAGCAGCTACGGTGGAGATACGCAGTATTTT

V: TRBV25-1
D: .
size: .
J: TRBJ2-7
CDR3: CASSGFRGRDEQYF
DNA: TGTGCCAGCAGTGGATTCAGGGGACGCGACGAGCAGTACTTC

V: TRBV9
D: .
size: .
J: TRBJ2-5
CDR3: CASSEWAGLETQYF
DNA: TGTGCCAGCAGCGAGTGGGCAGGCCTTGAGACCCAGTACTTC

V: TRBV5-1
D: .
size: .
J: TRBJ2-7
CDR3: CASSFSQDSQPYEQYF
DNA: TGCGCCAGCAGCTTCAGCCAGGACAGCCAACCCTACGAGCAGTACTTC

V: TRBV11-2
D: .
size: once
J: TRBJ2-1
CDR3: CASSNRVYNEQFF
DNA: TGTGCCAGCAGCAACAGGGTCTACAATGAGCAGTTCTTC

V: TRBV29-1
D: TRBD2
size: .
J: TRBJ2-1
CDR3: CSVRTTTSVTSYNEQFF
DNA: TGCAGCGTTCGGACAACGACTAGCGTAACATCCTACAATGAGCAGTTCTTC

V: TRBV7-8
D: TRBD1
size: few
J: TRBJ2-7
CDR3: CASSPTGIRQGTSYEQYF
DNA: TGTGCCAGCAGCCCTACGGGGATAAGACAGGGGACGTCCTACGAGCAGTACTTC

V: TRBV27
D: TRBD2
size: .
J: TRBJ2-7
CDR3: CASARTSGNYEQYF
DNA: TGTGCCAGCGCCCGGACTAGCGGGAACTACGAGCAGTACTTC

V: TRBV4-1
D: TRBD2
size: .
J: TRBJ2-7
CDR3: CASSEATSGIDEQYF
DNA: TGCGCCAGCAGCGAAGCGACTAGCGGGATAGACGAGCAGTACTTC

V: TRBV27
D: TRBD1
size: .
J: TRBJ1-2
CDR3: CASRTGGLYGYTF
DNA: TGTGCCAGCAGAACAGGGGGCCTCTATGGCTACACCTTC

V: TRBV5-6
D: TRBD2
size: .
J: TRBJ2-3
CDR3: CASSPWTSGIIDTQYF
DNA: TGTGCCAGCAGCCCATGGACTAGCGGGATTATAGATACGCAGTATTTT

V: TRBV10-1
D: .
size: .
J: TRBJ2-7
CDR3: CASLRGLEQYF
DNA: TGCGCCAGTTTACGGGGTCTCGAGCAGTACTTC